The 12 T cell receptor beta chains presented below share a single source sample, sequenced in a study of cytomegalovirus exposure and HLA in healthy donors. TCRdb's copy holds only in-frame clones and misses some; the assay was immunoSEQ multiplex PCR. The table has roughly 130,000 clones, approximately 87% seen once. Sequenced input: PBMCs. Every receptor here comes from a man aged 18 to 35 in good health and CMV-seronegative.

This rearrangement joins TRBV4-2 to TRBJ1-2; TRBD1 is a possible D gene (6 bases). The CDR3 runs 16 residues. V was pared by 8 bases and J by 0 bases, with 19 bases between. Germline CDR1 reads LGHNA; CDR2 reads YNFKEQ. This CDR3 is CASSPRQVEANYGYTF. Written as DNA, the CDR3 is TGTGCCAGCTCCCCGCGACAGGTAGAAGCTAACTATGGCTACACCTTC.

The chain carries TRBV6-1 and TRBJ1-2, with a possible D match to TRBD1 (6 bases). V lost 3 bases, J lost 5 bases, and 19 bases lay in between. Germline V CDR1 and CDR2: MNHNS, SASEGT. This CDR3 region has 16 residues. The CDR3 protein is CASSDLGWGRGYGYTF. In DNA, the CDR3 is TGTGCCAGCAGTGACTTAGGATGGGGCAGGGGATATGGCTACACCTTC.

This clone has more than one count but fewer than ten. The chain employs TRBV6-5 and TRBJ2-3; 8 bases match TRBD2. Germline V gene sequence: CDR1 MNHEY, CDR2 SVGAGI. V lost 5 bases, J lost 6 bases, and 10 bases stayed unmatched. CDR3 length equals 15 residues. CDR3 nucleotides: TGTGCCAGCAGTATGGGACTAGTTGGATCGGATACGCAGTATTTT. Translated, it gives CASSMGLVGSDTQYF.

The chain couples TRBV15 to TRBJ2-3, with D possibly TRBD2 on 5 matching bases. The germline V gene encodes CDR1 LNHNV and CDR2 YYDKDF (reference sequence). CDR3 size: 16 residues. Trimming took 3 bases from V and 4 from J, leaving 17 bases between them. The DNA for the CDR3 is TGTGCCACCAGCAGGGGAGATGGCGGGTGGTCAGATACGCAGTATTTT. Amino acids: CATSRGDGGWSDTQYF.

This chain connects TRBV29-1 to TRBJ2-7; 9 bases map to TRBD1. J gave up 0 bases and V 0 bases, and 9 bases lay outside the gene matches. Germline CDR1 SQVTM, CDR2 ANQGSEA. The length of the CDR3 is 17 residues. CDR3 DNA: TGCAGCGTTGAAGATCTTCGACAGGGGGTACACTCCTACGAGCAGTACTTC. Translation: CSVEDLRQGVHSYEQYF.

V is TRBV30 and J is TRBJ2-7; D might be TRBD2 (5 bases). Looked up from germline, CDR1 is GTSNPN and CDR2 is SVGIG (reference sequence). The V end was cut by 5 bases, the J end by 2 bases, with 16 bases between. The CDR3 contains 14 residues. The CDR3 region has the DNA TGTGCCTGGTCCCCTCCCGGGGAAGCCTACGAGCAGTACTTC. This codes for CAWSPPGEAYEQYF.

The gene calls are TRBV19 and TRBJ2-7; D remains unclear. The germline V gene has CDR1 LNHDA and CDR2 SQIVND (reference sequence). Between the trimmed V and J ends, which lost 3 bases and 7 bases, there was a span of 10 bases. This CDR3 has 12 residues. CDR3 sequence reads: CASSMAEDEQYF. CDR3 sequence (DNA): TGTGCCAGTAGTATGGCCGAGGATGAGCAGTACTTC.

The V and J genes are TRBV28 and TRBJ1-3; D remains unclear. The V and J ends lost 2 bases and 0 bases respectively, with 8 bases between them. CDR3 length: 15 residues. The germline CDR1 and CDR2 sequences are MDHEN and SYDVKM. DNA of the CDR3: TGTGCCAGCAGTTTAATACAAAACTCTGGAAACACCATATATTTT. Translating gives CASSLIQNSGNTIYF.

V usage is TRBV27 and J usage is TRBJ2-5; TRBD2 matches 7 bases. Germline CDR1 MNHEY, CDR2 SMNVEV (reference sequence). V trimming: 6 bases; J trimming: 4 bases; junction bases outside the gene matches: 14. CDR3 size: 16 residues. The CDR3 loop reads CASSPAGRERRETQYF. In DNA form, the CDR3 reads TGTGCCAGCAGCCCCGCGGGGCGGGAGAGGCGAGAGACCCAGTACTTC.

The chain joins TRBV7-9 to TRBJ2-1; no clear D. The CDR3 runs to 17 residues. The germline CDR1 and CDR2 sequences are SEHNR and FQNEAQ (reference sequence). With 5 bases removed from V and 2 bases from J, the gap between germline ends came to 19 bases. Written as DNA, the CDR3 is TGTGCCAGCAGCCCCCGACCCCATCCAGACACCTACAATGAGCAGTTCTTC. Its protein is CASSPRPHPDTYNEQFF.

The J gene is TRBJ1-2, the V gene TRBV28, with a weak D call TRBD1 (6 bases). V lost 4 bases, J lost 8 bases, and 20 bases lay in between. This CDR3 is 15 amino acids long. Germline lookup yields CDR1 MDHEN and CDR2 SYDVKM. Here the CDR3 reads CASSYSSGAGRGYTF. The CDR3 DNA sequence: TGTGCCAGCAGTTATTCCTCAGGGGCCGGAAGGGGCTACACCTTC.

The chain has TRBV15 and TRBJ2-2; 11 positions match TRBD1. CDR3 size: 16 residues. Losses at the gene ends were 4 bases for V and 6 bases for J; bases not matched to a gene: 7. Germline lookup yields CDR1 LNHNV and CDR2 YYDKDF (reference sequence). This chain's CDR3 is CATSITRDRGAGELFF. In DNA form, the CDR3 reads TGTGCCACCAGCATAACCCGGGACAGGGGGGCCGGGGAGCTGTTTTTT.